These T cell receptor beta chains were read from a single sample in a study of memory CD4+ T cells and cytomegalovirus serostatus. Sequenced by immunoSEQ multiplex PCR; TCRdb stores in-frame clones only, minus some. The sample records about 50,000 clones, around 78% being singletons. Material for sequencing was memory CD4+ T cells from blood. These receptors were collected from an adult in good health and CMV-seronegative. The CDR3 runs from the conserved cysteine through the conserved F or W. The order of the fields is clone size, V gene, D gene, J gene, CDR3 length, CDR3 protein, CDR3 DNA. D genes are given only for firm matches. The size entry is marked missing in some rows and otherwise reads once, few, many or a size class.

>once|TRBV27|TRBD1|TRBJ2-7|16
CASSLERGRGSNEQYF
TGTGCCAGCAGTTTAGAGAGGGGGCGAGGGTCCAACGAGCAGTACTTC
>NA|TRBV10-1|TRBD1|TRBJ2-3|13
CASNRGLSDTQYF
TGCGCCAGCAACAGGGGGCTCTCAGATACGCAGTATTTT
>NA|TRBV28|TRBD2|TRBJ2-7|19
CASSLSGLAGGGTPYEQYF
TGTGCCAGCAGTTTATCAGGCCTAGCGGGAGGTGGGACCCCCTACGAGCAGTACTTC
>NA|TRBV28|NA|TRBJ1-4|16
CASSPRTDWGNEKLFF
TGTGCCAGCAGTCCCCGGACAGATTGGGGTAATGAAAAACTGTTTTTT
>NA|TRBV2|NA|TRBJ1-1|12
CASSGLVTEAFF
TGTGCCAGCAGCGGGCTTGTCACTGAAGCTTTCTTT
>NA|TRBV6-5|NA|TRBJ1-2|14
CASSGRGTDYDYTF
TGTGCCAGCAGTGGCCGAGGCACAGACTATGACTACACCTTC
>once|TRBV9|TRBD2|TRBJ2-3|15
CASSPLAALSDTQYF
TGTGCCAGCAGCCCCCTAGCGGCCCTGTCAGATACGCAGTATTTT
>few|TRBV4-1|NA|TRBJ1-5|16
CASSQVSAYPHQPQHF
TGCGCCAGCAGCCAAGTGTCGGCCTATCCCCATCAGCCCCAGCATTTT
>NA|TRBV6-1|TRBD1|TRBJ2-2|15
CASTSGGANTGELFF
TGTGCCAGCACCTCAGGGGGCGCGAACACCGGGGAGCTGTTTTTT
>NA|TRBV5-8|NA|TRBJ2-5|12
CASSWEGGTQYF
TGTGCCAGCAGCTGGGAAGGGGGGACCCAGTACTTC
>NA|TRBV7-2|TRBD2|TRBJ2-7|15
CASSLGTSGTYEQYF
TGTGCCAGCAGCTTAGGGACTAGCGGGACCTACGAGCAGTACTTC
>NA|TRBV6-1|NA|TRBJ1-5|14
CASSAAGNNQPQHF
TGTGCCAGCAGCGCGGCAGGCAACAATCAGCCCCAGCATTTT
>few|TRBV27|NA|TRBJ1-2|13
CASSLRAGYGYTF
TGTGCCAGCAGTTTGAGGGCTGGCTATGGCTACACCTTC
>NA|TRBV28|TRBD1|TRBJ1-4|13
CASVRQGIEKLFF
TGTGCCAGCGTAAGACAGGGTATCGAAAAACTGTTTTTT
>NA|TRBV18|NA|TRBJ1-1|14
CASSPFGGDTEAFF
TGTGCCAGCTCACCATTTGGGGGGGACACTGAAGCTTTCTTT
>NA|TRBV6-6|NA|TRBJ2-1|13
CASSYSVGNEQFF
TGTGCCAGCAGTTACTCGGTGGGAAACGAGCAGTTCTTC
>once|TRBV4-2|NA|TRBJ2-1|14
CASSQDSSSAPQFF
TGTGCCAGCAGCCAAGATAGCTCAAGCGCCCCGCAGTTCTTC
>NA|TRBV28|TRBD1|TRBJ2-4|16
CASSLLTGGAKNIQYF
TGTGCCAGCAGTTTATTGACAGGGGGCGCCAAAAACATTCAGTACTTC
>NA|TRBV2|NA|TRBJ2-2|11
CASSTLRELFF
TGTGCCAGCAGTACTCTCCGGGAGCTGTTTTTT
>NA|TRBV6-1|NA|TRBJ2-7|13
CASDSLSSYEQYF
TGTGCCAGTGATAGTCTTAGCTCCTACGAGCAGTACTTC
>NA|TRBV6-6|NA|TRBJ1-5|13
CASLTRVDQPQHF
TGTGCCAGTCTCACTCGGGTGGATCAGCCCCAGCATTTT
>NA|TRBV7-6|NA|TRBJ1-1|14
CASTSDTLNTEAFF
TGTGCCAGCACCTCCGACACGTTGAACACTGAAGCTTTCTTT
>once|TRBV15|TRBD2|TRBJ2-7|15
CATSRDRAGPYEQYF
TGTGCCACCAGCAGAGATCGAGCGGGGCCCTACGAGCAGTACTTC
>NA|TRBV7-3|NA|TRBJ2-1|13
CASSYPSYNEQFF
TGTGCCAGCAGCTATCCCTCCTACAATGAGCAGTTCTTC
>NA|TRBV30|NA|TRBJ2-7|14
CAGTPRGGAYEQYF
TGTGCCGGGACCCCGAGGGGGGGCGCCTACGAGCAGTACTTC
>NA|TRBV11-2|NA|TRBJ2-4|13
CASSLDAKNIQYF
TGTGCCAGCAGCTTAGACGCCAAAAACATTCAGTACTTC
>once|TRBV19|NA|TRBJ2-7|15
CASSPDTLRTYEQYF
TGTGCCAGTAGTCCGGACACCCTGAGGACCTACGAGCAGTACTTC
>NA|TRBV5-1|NA|TRBJ2-7|13
CASSLGHSYEQYF
TGCGCCAGCAGCTTGGGACACTCCTACGAGCAGTACTTC
>NA|TRBV30|TRBD2|TRBJ2-5|18
CAWSPRRVLAGGPGTQYF
TGTGCCTGGAGTCCCCGCCGGGTCCTAGCGGGAGGGCCAGGGACCCAGTACTTC
>NA|TRBV27|TRBD2|TRBJ2-1|17
CASRPYSGSSGSGEQFF
TGTGCCAGCAGGCCCTATAGTGGGAGTAGCGGGAGTGGTGAGCAGTTCTTC
>NA|TRBV11-2|NA|TRBJ2-7|12
CASSLGSYEQYF
TGTGCCAGCAGCTTAGGGAGCTACGAGCAGTACTTC
>NA|TRBV9|TRBD2|TRBJ2-5|16
CASSVAASGMQETQYF
TGTGCCAGCAGCGTAGCGGCTAGCGGGATGCAAGAGACCCAGTACTTC
>NA|TRBV7-9|NA|TRBJ2-7|14
CASSLGFSTPEQYF
TGTGCCAGCAGCTTAGGATTTTCTACACCCGAGCAGTACTTC
>NA|TRBV7-2|NA|TRBJ2-7|12
CASSKSSYEQYF
TGTGCCAGCAGCAAGAGCTCCTACGAGCAGTACTTC
>few|TRBV21-1|NA|TRBJ2-4|14
CASSKTSGPNIQYF
TGTGCCAGCAGCAAAACTAGCGGGCCAAACATTCAGTACTTC
>NA|TRBV6-6|TRBD1|TRBJ1-6|13
CASIRTGDSPLHF
TGTGCCAGCATCCGGACAGGGGATTCACCCCTCCACTTT
>NA|TRBV7-6|TRBD2|TRBJ2-3|16
CASSQGTSGSTDTQYF
TGTGCCAGCAGCCAAGGGACTAGCGGGAGTACAGATACGCAGTATTTT
>few|TRBV28|TRBD2|TRBJ2-2|18
CASSLLGGRAANTGELFF
TGTGCCAGCAGTTTATTGGGCGGGAGGGCCGCGAACACCGGGGAGCTGTTTTTT
>NA|TRBV6-1|NA|TRBJ1-4|13
CASSEGQGTKLFF
TGTGCCAGCAGTGAAGGCCAGGGGACCAAACTGTTTTTT